This T cell receptor beta chain was sequenced in a study of blood T cell repertoires in COVID-19. Turning to the study itself: Acute and convalescent COVID-19 samples came from the United States, Italy and Spain. T cells, B-cell-depleted T cells, or PBMCs supplied cDNA or gDNA.

Per germline, CDR1 SQVTM and CDR2 ANQGSEA. CDR3 size: 12 residues. With 6 bases removed from V and 3 bases from J, the gap between germline ends came to 11 bases. Original analysis: Amplification from reference gene primers served as the basis for estimated nucleated cell counts. TCRdb keeps only in-frame clones here, not all; method: immunoSEQ multiplex PCR. V, J and clone size are taken as reported in that table, and D and trimming were inferred from the DNA itself. This sample yields 50,000 or so clones, of which under 90% are seen a single time; around a tenth belongs to the top ten. Seattle's enrolled individuals joined amid active infection and were then monitored longitudinally.

The sequence was collected from a man at least 80 years old with COVID-19, enrolled during active disease. The chain couples TRBV29-1 to TRBJ1-1; D is unclear. The sequenced material came from peripheral blood. The CDR3 region is CSVTRGDTEAFF. Here the CDR3 DNA reads TGCAGCGTAACGCGCGGGGACACTGAAGCTTTCTTT.